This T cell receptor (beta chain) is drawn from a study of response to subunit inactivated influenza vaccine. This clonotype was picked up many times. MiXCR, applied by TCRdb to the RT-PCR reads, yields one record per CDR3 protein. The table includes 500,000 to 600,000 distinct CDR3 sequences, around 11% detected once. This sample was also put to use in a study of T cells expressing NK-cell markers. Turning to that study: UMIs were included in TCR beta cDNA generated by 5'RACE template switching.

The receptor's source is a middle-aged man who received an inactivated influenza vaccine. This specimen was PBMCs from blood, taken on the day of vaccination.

The CDR3 here is CASSPPASQETQYF. DNA of the CDR3: TGTGCCAGCTCACCACCGGCCAGCCAAGAGACCCAGTACTTC. This chain uses TRBV18 with TRBJ2-5; D unclear. The V and J ends lost 0 bases and 1 base respectively, with 6 bases between them. The CDR3 spans 14 residues. CDR1 is KGHSH, CDR2 LQKENI, per germline.